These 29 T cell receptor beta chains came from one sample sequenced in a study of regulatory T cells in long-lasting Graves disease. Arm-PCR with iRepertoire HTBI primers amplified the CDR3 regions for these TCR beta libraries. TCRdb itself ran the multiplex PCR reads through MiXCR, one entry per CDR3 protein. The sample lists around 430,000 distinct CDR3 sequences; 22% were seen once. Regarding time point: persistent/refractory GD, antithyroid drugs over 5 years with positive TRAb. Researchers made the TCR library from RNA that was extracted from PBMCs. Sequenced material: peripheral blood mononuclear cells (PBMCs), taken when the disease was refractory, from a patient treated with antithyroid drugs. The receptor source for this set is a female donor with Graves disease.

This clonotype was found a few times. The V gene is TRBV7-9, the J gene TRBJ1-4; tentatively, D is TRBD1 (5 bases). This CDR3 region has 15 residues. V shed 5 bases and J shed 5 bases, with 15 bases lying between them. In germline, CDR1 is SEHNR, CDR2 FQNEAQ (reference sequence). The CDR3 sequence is CASSLHGGGNEKLFF. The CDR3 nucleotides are TGTGCCAGCAGCCTGCATGGGGGGGGGAATGAAAAACTGTTTTTT.

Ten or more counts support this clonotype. The CDR3 DNA is TGTGCAGCGGCAGGGACTCCCTTTATTAGCACCGGGGAGCTGTTTTTT. It encodes CAAAGTPFISTGELFF. The chain combines TRBV28 with TRBJ2-2; D is perhaps TRBD2 (6 bases). The CDR3 has 16 amino acids. The germline V gene encodes CDR1 MDHEN and CDR2 SYDVKM.

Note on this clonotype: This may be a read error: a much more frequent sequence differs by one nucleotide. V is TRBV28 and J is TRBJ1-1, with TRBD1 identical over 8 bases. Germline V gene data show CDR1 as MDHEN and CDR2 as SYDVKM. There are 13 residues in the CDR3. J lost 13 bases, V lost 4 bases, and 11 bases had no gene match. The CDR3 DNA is TGTGCCAGCAGTTACTGCGGACAGGGCTGGGTTTTCTTT. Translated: CASSYCGQGWVFF.

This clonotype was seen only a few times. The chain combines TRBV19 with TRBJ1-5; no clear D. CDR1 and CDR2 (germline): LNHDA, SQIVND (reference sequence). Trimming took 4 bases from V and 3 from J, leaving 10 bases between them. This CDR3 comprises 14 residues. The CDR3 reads CASSSESHNQPQHF. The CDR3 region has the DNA TGTGCCAGTAGTAGCGAGAGTCACAATCAGCCCCAGCATTTT.

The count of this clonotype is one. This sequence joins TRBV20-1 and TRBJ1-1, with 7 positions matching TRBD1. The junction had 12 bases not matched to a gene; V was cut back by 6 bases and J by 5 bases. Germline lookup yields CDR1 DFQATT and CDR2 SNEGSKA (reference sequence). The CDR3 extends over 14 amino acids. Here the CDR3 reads CSARDRAGGTEAFF. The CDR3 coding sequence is TGCAGTGCACGAGACAGGGCTGGAGGGACTGAAGCTTTCTTT.

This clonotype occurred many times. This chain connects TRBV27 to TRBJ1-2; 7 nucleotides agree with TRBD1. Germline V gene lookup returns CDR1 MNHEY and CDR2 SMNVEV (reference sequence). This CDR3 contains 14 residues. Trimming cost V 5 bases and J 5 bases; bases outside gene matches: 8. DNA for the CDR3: TGTGCCAGCAGTGGAACCTCGGGACAGTATGGCTACACCTTC. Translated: CASSGTSGQYGYTF.

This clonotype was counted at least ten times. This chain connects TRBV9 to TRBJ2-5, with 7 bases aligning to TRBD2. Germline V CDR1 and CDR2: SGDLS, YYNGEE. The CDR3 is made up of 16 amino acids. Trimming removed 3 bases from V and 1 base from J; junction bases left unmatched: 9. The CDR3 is CASSGYSGAAQETQYF. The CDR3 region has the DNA TGTGCCAGCAGCGGCTACAGCGGGGCCGCCCAAGAGACCCAGTACTTC.

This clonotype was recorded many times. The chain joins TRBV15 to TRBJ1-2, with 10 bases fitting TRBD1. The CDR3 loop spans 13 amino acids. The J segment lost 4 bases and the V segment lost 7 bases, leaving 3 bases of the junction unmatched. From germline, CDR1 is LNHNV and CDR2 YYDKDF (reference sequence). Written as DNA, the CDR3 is TGTGCCACCACCGGGACAGGGGTCTATGGCTACACCTTC. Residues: CATTGTGVYGYTF.

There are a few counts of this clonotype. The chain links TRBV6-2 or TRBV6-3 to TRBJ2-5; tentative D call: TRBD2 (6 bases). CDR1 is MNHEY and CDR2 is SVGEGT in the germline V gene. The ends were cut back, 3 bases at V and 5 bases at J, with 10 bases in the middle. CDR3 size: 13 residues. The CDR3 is CASSYLALETQYF. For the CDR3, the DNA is TGTGCCAGCAGTTATCTAGCGTTGGAGACCCAGTACTTC.

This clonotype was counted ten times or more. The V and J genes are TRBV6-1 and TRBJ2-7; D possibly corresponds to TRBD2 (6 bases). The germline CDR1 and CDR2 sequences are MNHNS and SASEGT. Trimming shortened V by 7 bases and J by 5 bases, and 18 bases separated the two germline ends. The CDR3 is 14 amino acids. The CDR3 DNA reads TGTGCCAGCAACCATGGACGGAGGGACCACGAGCAGTACTTC. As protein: CASNHGRRDHEQYF.

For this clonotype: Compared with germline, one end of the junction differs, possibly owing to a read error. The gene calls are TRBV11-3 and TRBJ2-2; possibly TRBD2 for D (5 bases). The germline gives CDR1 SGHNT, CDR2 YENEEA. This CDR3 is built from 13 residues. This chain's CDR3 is CASRHPHTGELVF. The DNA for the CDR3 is TGTGCCAGCCGGCACCCCCACACCGGGGAGCTGGTTTTT.

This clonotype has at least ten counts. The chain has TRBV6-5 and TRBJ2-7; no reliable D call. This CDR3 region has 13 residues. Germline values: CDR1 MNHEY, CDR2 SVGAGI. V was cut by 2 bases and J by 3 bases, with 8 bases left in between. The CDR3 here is CASSYGTIYEQYF. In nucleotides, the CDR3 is TGTGCCAGCAGTTACGGAACAATCTACGAGCAGTACTTC.

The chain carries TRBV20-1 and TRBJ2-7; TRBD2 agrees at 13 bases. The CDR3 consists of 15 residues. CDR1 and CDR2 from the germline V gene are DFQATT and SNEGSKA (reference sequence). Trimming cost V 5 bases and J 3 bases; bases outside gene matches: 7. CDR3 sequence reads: CSAGGTSGVIYEQYF. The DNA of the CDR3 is TGCAGTGCTGGGGGGACTAGCGGGGTTATCTACGAGCAGTACTTC.

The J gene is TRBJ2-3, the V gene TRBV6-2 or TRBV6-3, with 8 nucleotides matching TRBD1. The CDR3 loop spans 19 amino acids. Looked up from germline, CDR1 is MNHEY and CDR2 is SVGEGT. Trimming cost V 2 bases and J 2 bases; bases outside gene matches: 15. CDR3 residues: CASSYELSPGQDLTDTQYF. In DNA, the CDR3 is TGTGCCAGCAGTTACGAGTTGTCGCCGGGACAGGACCTCACAGATACGCAGTATTTT.

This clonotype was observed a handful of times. CDR3 protein: CASMRDRGLSTEAFF. The CDR3 DNA sequence: TGTGCCAGTATGAGGGACAGGGGGCTCAGCACTGAAGCTTTCTTT. The gene calls are TRBV19 and TRBJ1-1; 12 bases align to TRBD1. Germline CDR1 is LNHDA and CDR2 is SQIVND (reference sequence). The CDR3 has 15 residues. With V trimmed by 7 bases and J by 4 bases, 7 bases remained unmatched.

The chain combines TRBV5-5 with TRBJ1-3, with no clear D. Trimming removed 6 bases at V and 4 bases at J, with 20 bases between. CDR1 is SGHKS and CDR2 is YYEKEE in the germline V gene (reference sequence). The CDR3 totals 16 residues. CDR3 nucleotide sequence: TGTGCCAGCACCTCTGACCCACGGGCCAGCGGAAACACCATATATTTT. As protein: CASTSDPRASGNTIYF.

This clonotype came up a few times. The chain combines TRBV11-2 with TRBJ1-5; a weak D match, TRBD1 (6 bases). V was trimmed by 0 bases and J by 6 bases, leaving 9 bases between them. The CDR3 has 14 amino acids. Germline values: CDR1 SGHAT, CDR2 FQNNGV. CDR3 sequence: CASSLDMGAQPQHF. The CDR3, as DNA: TGTGCCAGCAGCTTAGATATGGGGGCTCAGCCCCAGCATTTT.

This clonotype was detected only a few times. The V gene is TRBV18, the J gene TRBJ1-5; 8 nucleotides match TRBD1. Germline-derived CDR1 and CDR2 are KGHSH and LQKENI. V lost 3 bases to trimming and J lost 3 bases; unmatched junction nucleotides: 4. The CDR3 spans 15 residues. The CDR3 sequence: CASSPQDRDNQPQHF. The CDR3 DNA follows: TGTGCCAGCTCACCCCAGGACAGGGACAATCAGCCCCAGCATTTT.

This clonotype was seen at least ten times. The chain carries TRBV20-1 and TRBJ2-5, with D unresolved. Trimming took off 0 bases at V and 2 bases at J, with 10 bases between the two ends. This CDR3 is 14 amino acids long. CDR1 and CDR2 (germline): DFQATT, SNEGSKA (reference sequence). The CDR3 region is CSAREDGTQETQYF. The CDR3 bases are TGCAGTGCTAGAGAGGACGGAACTCAAGAGACCCAGTACTTC.

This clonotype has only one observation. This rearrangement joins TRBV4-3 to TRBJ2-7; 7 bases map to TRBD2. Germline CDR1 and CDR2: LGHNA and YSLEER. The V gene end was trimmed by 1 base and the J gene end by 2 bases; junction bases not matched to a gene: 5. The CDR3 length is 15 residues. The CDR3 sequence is CASSQVSGATYEQYF. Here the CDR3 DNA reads TGCGCCAGCAGCCAAGTAAGCGGGGCCACCTACGAGCAGTACTTC.

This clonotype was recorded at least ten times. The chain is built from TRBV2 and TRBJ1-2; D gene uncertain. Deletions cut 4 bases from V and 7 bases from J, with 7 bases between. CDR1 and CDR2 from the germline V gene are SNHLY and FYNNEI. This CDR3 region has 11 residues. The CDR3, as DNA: TGTGCCAGCAGTGTTGTAGGTGGCTACACCTTC. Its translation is CASSVVGGYTF.

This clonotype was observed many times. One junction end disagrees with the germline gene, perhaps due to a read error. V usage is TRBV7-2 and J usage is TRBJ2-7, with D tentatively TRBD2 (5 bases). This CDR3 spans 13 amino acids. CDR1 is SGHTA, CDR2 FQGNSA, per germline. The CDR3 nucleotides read TGCGCCAGCAGCTTGGGCGAGGGCTACGAGCAGTACTTC. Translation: CASSLGEGYEQYF.

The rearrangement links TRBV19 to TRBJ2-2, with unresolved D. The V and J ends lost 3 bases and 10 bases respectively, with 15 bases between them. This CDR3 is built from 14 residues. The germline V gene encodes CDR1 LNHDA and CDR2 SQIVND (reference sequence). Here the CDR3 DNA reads TGTGCCAGTAGTATTACCTGGGCTATTGAGGAGCTGTTTTTT. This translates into CASSITWAIEELFF.

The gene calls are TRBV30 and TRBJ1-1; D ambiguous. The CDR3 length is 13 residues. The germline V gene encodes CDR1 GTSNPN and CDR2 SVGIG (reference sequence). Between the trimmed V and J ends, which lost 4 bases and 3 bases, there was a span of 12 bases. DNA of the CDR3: TGTGCCTGGACATCAACAGCAGACACTGAAGCTTTCTTT. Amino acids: CAWTSTADTEAFF.

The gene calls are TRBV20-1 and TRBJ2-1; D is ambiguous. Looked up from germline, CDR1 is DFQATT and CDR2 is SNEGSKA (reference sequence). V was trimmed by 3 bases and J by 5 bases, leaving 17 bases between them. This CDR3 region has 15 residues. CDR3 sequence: CSASGGIQHNNEQFF. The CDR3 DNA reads TGCAGTGCTAGTGGCGGAATTCAACACAACAATGAGCAGTTCTTC.

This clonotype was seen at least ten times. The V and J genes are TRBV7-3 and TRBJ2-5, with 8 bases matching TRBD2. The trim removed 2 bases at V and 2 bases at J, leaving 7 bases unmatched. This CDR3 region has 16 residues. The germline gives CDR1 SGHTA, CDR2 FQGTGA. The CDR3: CASSLVSGGPQETQYF. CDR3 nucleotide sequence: TGTGCCAGCAGCTTAGTATCGGGAGGGCCGCAAGAGACCCAGTACTTC.

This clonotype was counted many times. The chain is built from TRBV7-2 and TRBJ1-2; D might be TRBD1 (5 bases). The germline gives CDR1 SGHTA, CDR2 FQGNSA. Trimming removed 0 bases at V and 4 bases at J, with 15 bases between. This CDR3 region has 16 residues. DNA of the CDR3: TGTGCCAGCAGCTTAGCGGGGGACGGCCCTAGCTATGGCTACACCTTC. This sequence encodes CASSLAGDGPSYGYTF.

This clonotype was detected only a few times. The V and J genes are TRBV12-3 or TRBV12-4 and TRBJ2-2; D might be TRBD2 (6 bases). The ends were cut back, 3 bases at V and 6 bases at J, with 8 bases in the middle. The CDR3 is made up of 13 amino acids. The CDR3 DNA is TGTGCCAGCAGTTTTTGGGGGGCCGGGGAGCTGTTTTTT. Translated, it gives CASSFWGAGELFF.

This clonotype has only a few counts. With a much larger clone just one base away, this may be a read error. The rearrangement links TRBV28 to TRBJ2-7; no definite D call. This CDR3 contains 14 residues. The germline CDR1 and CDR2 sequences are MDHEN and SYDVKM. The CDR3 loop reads CASSHRRSSYEQHF. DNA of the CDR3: TGTGCCAGCAGTCACAGACGGAGCTCCTACGAGCAGCACTTC.